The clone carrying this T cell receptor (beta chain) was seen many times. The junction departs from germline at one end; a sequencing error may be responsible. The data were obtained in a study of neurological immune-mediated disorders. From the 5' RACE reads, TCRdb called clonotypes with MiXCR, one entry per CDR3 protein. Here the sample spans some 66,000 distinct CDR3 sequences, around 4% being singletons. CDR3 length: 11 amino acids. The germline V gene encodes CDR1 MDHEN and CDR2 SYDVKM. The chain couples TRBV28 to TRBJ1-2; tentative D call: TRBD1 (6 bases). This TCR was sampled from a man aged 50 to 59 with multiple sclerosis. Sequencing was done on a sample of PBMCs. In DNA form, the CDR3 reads TGTGCCAGCAGTGCCTACAGGGTTCACATCTTC. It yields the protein CASSAYRVHIF.